Here is one T cell receptor beta chain with its context. No antigen is known for it. Assay used: immunoSEQ multiplex PCR; TCRdb lists only in-frame clones, some missing. This table has about 85,000 clones, approximately 81% appearing once. The data are from a study of PD-L1 blockade in urothelial cancer. Time point described: pretreatment peripheral blood. The CDR3 loop spans 15 amino acids. Unmatched junction bases numbered 5, after V lost 6 bases and J lost 1 base. Germline assignment: CDR1 MNHNS and CDR2 SASEGT. Notes on the study in general: When pretreatment blood TCR clonality was below the median, it predicted better survival.

The sample in question was PBMCs, obtained around atezolizumab (anti-PD-L1) treatment. The chain joins TRBV6-1 to TRBJ1-5; 8 nucleotides line up with TRBD1. The TCR was taken from a man aged 60-69 years with urothelial cancer. The CDR3 DNA reads TGTGCCAGCAGGTCAGGACAGGGAAGCAATCAGCCCCAGCATTTT. Encoded protein: CASRSGQGSNQPQHF.